These T cell receptor beta chains were read from a single sample in a study of shared T cell receptors in the human thymus. This table comes from immunoSEQ multiplex PCR, and its TCRdb copy is limited to in-frame clones, with some not included. The sample carries about 730,000 clones, approximately 83% recorded once. This sample was shared with a second study, whose subject was human thymus T cells.

The sample was thymocytes. These receptors were obtained from a girl in the first two years of life with a congenital heart defect. The CDR3 runs from the conserved cysteine through the conserved F or W. The D gene is left open where the match is weak. Clone size is stated in some rows and not others, as once, few, many or a class when expanded.

>TRBV7-2|NA|NA|TRBJ2-7
TGTGCCAGCAGCCACCCGACAGAATACTACGAGCAGTACTTC
CASSHPTEYYEQYF
>TRBV30|NA|NA|TRBJ2-7
TGTGCCTGGAGTGTACGTTGCGGAGGCGAGCAGTACTTC
CAWSVRCGGEQYF
>TRBV5-5|NA|NA|TRBJ1-2
TGTGCCAGCAACCTGGCAGGCCCCTATGGCTACACCTTC
CASNLAGPYGYTF
>TRBV4-3|NA|NA|TRBJ2-2
TGCGCCAGCAGCCTCCATGATACGACAGAGACCTTACCCCCGAACACCGGGGAGCTGTTTTTT
CASSLHDTTETLPPNTGELFF
>TRBV27|NA|NA|TRBJ2-1
TGTGCCAGCAGTTTCCGGAGAACGGGGGAGTACAATGAGCAGTTCTTC
CASSFRRTGEYNEQFF
>TRBV10-2|NA|NA|TRBJ1-1
TGCGCCAGCAGTGGGCAGATGAACACTGAAGCTTTCTTT
CASSGQMNTEAFF
>TRBV6-5|NA|NA|TRBJ2-3
TGTGCCAGCAGTTACCCGAATTCAGGGGATACGCAGTATTTT
CASSYPNSGDTQYF
>TRBV5-1|NA|TRBD2|TRBJ2-1
TGCGCCAGCAGCTTGATCGGGGCGGGAGCGGGGGTAAACAATGAGCAGTTCTTC
CASSLIGAGAGVNNEQFF
>TRBV28|NA|NA|TRBJ1-1
TGTGCCAGCAGTTTAAATCCGTGGGCCCCCCATCAAGGCACTGAAGCTTTCTTT
CASSLNPWAPHQGTEAFF
>TRBV5-1|NA|NA|TRBJ2-1
TGCGCCAGCAGCTTGGTTCGCGGGGGCACCTACAATGAGCAGTTCTTC
CASSLVRGGTYNEQFF
>TRBV27|once|NA|TRBJ1-1
TGTGCCAGCTGTCAGACAGGGAACACTGAAGCTTTCTTT
CASCQTGNTEAFF
>TRBV27|NA|TRBD2|TRBJ2-1
TGTGCCAGCAGTAAGACTAGCCGGTACAATGAGCAGTTCTTC
CASSKTSRYNEQFF
>TRBV18|NA|NA|TRBJ1-2
TGTGCCAGCTCACCACCTTTAGCAGTCGCGGGAGGCTACACCTTC
CASSPPLAVAGGYTF
>TRBV29-1|NA|NA|TRBJ1-1
TGCAGCGTTGCATGGCCGCAGGGAGGGGTAATGAACACTGAAGCTTTCTTT
CSVAWPQGGVMNTEAFF
>TRBV19|NA|NA|TRBJ2-7
TGTGCCAGTAGTATTGGGCCAGGGAAAAGCTACGAGCAGTACTTC
CASSIGPGKSYEQYF
>TRBV6-1|NA|NA|TRBJ2-4
TGTGCCAGCAGTGTGCCTAGGAACCTAGCCAAAAACATTCAGTACTTC
CASSVPRNLAKNIQYF
>TRBV27|NA|TRBD2|TRBJ2-4
TGTGCCAGCCAGGGATCTAGCGGGGGGGCCCCCGTAAACATTCAGTACTTC
CASQGSSGGAPVNIQYF
>TRBV29-1|NA|TRBD1|TRBJ2-2
TGCAGCGTTGCGTGGACAGGGGAGAACACCGGGGAGCTGTTTTTT
CSVAWTGENTGELFF
>TRBV2|NA|TRBD1|TRBJ2-2
TGTGCCAGCAGAGACAGGGTAGAGCTGTTTTTT
CASRDRVELFF
>TRBV28|NA|TRBD1|TRBJ1-2
TGTGCCAGCAACCTGAAACAGGGGTCTATGGGCTACACCTTC
CASNLKQGSMGYTF
>TRBV5-5|NA|TRBD1|TRBJ1-2
TGTGCCAGCAGATCCGACAGGGTCCATGGCTACACCTTC
CASRSDRVHGYTF
>TRBV7-9|NA|NA|TRBJ1-6
TGTGCCAGCAGCTTACTGGGGCAGGGCCATTCACCCCTCCACTTT
CASSLLGQGHSPLHF
>TRBV10-3|NA|TRBD2|TRBJ2-1
TGTGCCATCAAGACTAGCGGGGTCAGCAATGAGCAGTTCTTC
CAIKTSGVSNEQFF
>TRBV5-1|NA|NA|TRBJ2-7
TGCGCCAGCAGCTTGCTGAGGCACCGATTACAGGGCAAGATCTACGAGCAGTACTTC
CASSLLRHRLQGKIYEQYF
>TRBV11-2|NA|NA|TRBJ1-1
TGTGCCAGCAGCTTAGATCAGGTGTCTCTGGGTTCTGAAGCTTTCTTT
CASSLDQVSLGSEAFF
>TRBV2|NA|TRBD1|TRBJ1-3
TGTGCCAGCAGTGGGGACAGGCCCTCCTCTGGAAACACCATATATTTT
CASSGDRPSSGNTIYF
>TRBV14|NA|TRBD1|TRBJ1-1
TGTGCCAGCAGGGAGCGATTTCCGGGACAGTCAAACGAGAACACTGAAGCTTTCTTT
CASRERFPGQSNENTEAFF
>TRBV5-6|NA|NA|TRBJ2-3
TGTGCCAGCAGCTTGTCGGAAGGTTGCGGGGGCACAGATACGCAGTATTTT
CASSLSEGCGGTDTQYF
>TRBV4-3|NA|TRBD1|TRBJ1-6
TGCGCCAGCAGCCAAGATCCGTCCGGCTTACAGGGGATTGCGTATAATTCACCCCTCCACTTT
CASSQDPSGLQGIAYNSPLHF
>TRBV29-1|NA|NA|TRBJ1-4
TGCAGCGCAACCCGACTCGGAAAACTGTTTTTT
CSATRLGKLFF
>TRBV11-3|NA|TRBD1|TRBJ2-1
TGTGCCAGCAGCAGATCCGGGACAGGGAACAATGAGCAGTTCTTC
CASSRSGTGNNEQFF
>TRBV5-6|NA|TRBD2|TRBJ2-1
TGTGCCAGCAGACTGGGGACTAGCGGGGGGGCTTACAATGAGCAGTTCTTC
CASRLGTSGGAYNEQFF
>TRBV5-1|NA|NA|TRBJ2-3
TGCGCCAGCAGCTTGGTCACGTCCATAGGGGGTAGCCGACGCACAGATACGCAGTATTTT
CASSLVTSIGGSRRTDTQYF
>TRBV19|NA|TRBD1|TRBJ1-6
TGTGCCAGTAGGACCGACAGGGGATGTCCGAGCTCCTATAATTCACCCCTCCACTTT
CASRTDRGCPSSYNSPLHF
>TRBV7-7|NA|TRBD1|TRBJ2-7
TGTGCTCATATTACAGGGGCAGGGATCTACGAGCAGTACTTC
CAHITGAGIYEQYF
>TRBV4-1|NA|NA|TRBJ1-6
TGCGCCAGCAGCCAAGACAGCGGGACCGTCAATTCGCCCCTCCACTTT
CASSQDSGTVNSPLHF
>TRBV4-1|NA|TRBD2|TRBJ2-1
TGCGCCAGCAGCTTCCGAGCGGGGCCGGGCTGGAATGAGCAGTTCTTC
CASSFRAGPGWNEQFF
>TRBV5-6|NA|NA|TRBJ2-7
TGTGCCAGCAGCTTGGATTCCAGGCGCCCGGAGGCCCGCGACGAGCAGTACTTC
CASSLDSRRPEARDEQYF
>TRBV11-2|NA|NA|TRBJ2-7
TGTGCCAGCAGCTCCCCCCGGAAGGGGATCAGCTCCTACGAGCAGTACTTC
CASSSPRKGISSYEQYF
>TRBV7-2|NA|TRBD2|TRBJ2-3
TGTGCCAGCAGCTTACCTGGACTAGCGGATCTTAACACAGATACGCAGTATTTT
CASSLPGLADLNTDTQYF
>TRBV20-1|NA|NA|TRBJ1-2
TGCAGTGCTACCAATTTCTATGGCTACACCTTC
CSATNFYGYTF
>TRBV2|NA|TRBD1|TRBJ2-5
TGTGCCAGCACCCTCAAGACAGGGCCCCAAGAGACCCAGTACTTC
CASTLKTGPQETQYF
>TRBV7-9|once|NA|TRBJ2-1
TGTGCCAGCAGCTTACAACAGGGAGATTACAATGAGCAGTTCTTC
CASSLQQGDYNEQFF
>TRBV27|NA|NA|TRBJ2-1
TGTGCCAGCAGGACGGGCCACAGGGTCGATGGATACGAGCAGTTCTTC
CASRTGHRVDGYEQFF
>TRBV5-1|NA|NA|TRBJ2-7
TGCGCCAGCAGGGGCAGGCCGGACATCCCATCCTACGAGCAGTACTTC
CASRGRPDIPSYEQYF
>TRBV4-1|NA|TRBD1|TRBJ2-7
TGCGCCAGCAGCCGAGGGGGACAGGCCCATTACGAGCAGTACTTC
CASSRGGQAHYEQYF
>TRBV7-8|NA|NA|TRBJ2-5
TGTGCCAGCAGCCCCGACTCCGGGACATTGAAGACCCAGTACTTC
CASSPDSGTLKTQYF
>TRBV6-1|NA|TRBD1|TRBJ1-2
TGTGCCAGCAGTGAAGCGGGGGACAGGGGATACGCACCCTCGGGAGGGACTAACTATGGCTACACCTTC
CASSEAGDRGYAPSGGTNYGYTF
>TRBV4-3|NA|NA|TRBJ1-1
TGCGCCAGCAGCCGAGAACCGGTCCCGGACACTGAAGCTTTCTTT
CASSREPVPDTEAFF
>TRBV14|NA|TRBD1|TRBJ2-5
TGTGCCAGCAGCCGCTTCTGGACAGGGGTAAAGGGGTGCCAAGAGACCCAGTACTTC
CASSRFWTGVKGCQETQYF
>TRBV19|NA|NA|TRBJ1-5
TGTGCCAGTAGTTTTGGGCAGGTCCAGCATTTT
CASSFGQVQHF
>TRBV5-6|NA|NA|TRBJ1-5
TGTGCCAGCAGCGCACACCAGGGTTCCCAGCATTTT
CASSAHQGSQHF
>TRBV10-2|once|NA|TRBJ1-5
TGCGCCAGCAGTGTCAGGGGAGTACGATTCAATCAGCCCCAGCATTTT
CASSVRGVRFNQPQHF
>TRBV5-1|NA|TRBD2|TRBJ2-3
TGCGCCAGCAGCGGCGCTAGCGGGGTGGCAGATACGCAGTATTTT
CASSGASGVADTQYF